These 16 T cell receptor beta chains were sequenced from one sample in a study of blood T cell repertoires in COVID-19. Repertoires were generated with immunoSEQ multiplex PCR, while TCRdb's copy carries only in-frame clones and drops some. In the table there are 350,000 or so clones, about 88% of which are singletons. The sequencing input was PBMCs or T cells enriched from blood (not recorded which). Receptors were obtained from a woman in her 30s who had been exposed to COVID-19.

The genes are TRBV10-3 and TRBJ2-4; D is perhaps TRBD2 (7 bases). V lost 0 bases, J lost 6 bases, and 24 bases lay in between. In germline, CDR1 is ENHRY, CDR2 SYGVKD. This CDR3 is built from 19 residues. CDR3 coding DNA: TGTGCCATCAGTGAGTCGACTTTTTCCGGGGGGCTCCGGGGAAACATTCAGTACTTC. This codes for CAISESTFSGGLRGNIQYF.

The V and J genes are TRBV7-3 and TRBJ1-1; 7 nucleotides align to TRBD1. The germline CDR1 and CDR2 sequences are SGHTA and FQGTGA. This CDR3 is 14 amino acids long. Trimming at V came to 5 bases and at J to 11 bases, leaving 14 bases not matched to a gene. CDR3 bases: TGTGCCAGCAGCCCGAGCACGAGGGGGCGGATGGCTTTCTTT. Protein product: CASSPSTRGRMAFF. Using reference TRBV7-3 and TRBJ1-1 for the parts outside the CDR3, the full variable domain is GAGVSQTPSNKVTEKGKYVELRCDPISGHTALYWYRQSLGQGPEFLIYFQGTGAADDSGLPNDRFFAVRPEGSVSTLKIQRTERGDSAVYLCASSPSTRGRMAFFGQGTRLTVV.

V usage is TRBV28 and J usage is TRBJ1-4, with 7 bases that match TRBD1. V gave up 6 bases and J gave up 0 bases; unmatched junction bases: 7. CDR3 length: 16 amino acids. CDR1 is MDHEN, CDR2 SYDVKM, per germline. CDR3 sequence (DNA): TGTGCCAGCAGATGGGACAGCGGAGCAACTAATGAAAAACTGTTTTTT. It codes for CASRWDSGATNEKLFF.

The chain recombines TRBV7-8 with TRBJ1-2; no reliable D call. V lost 1 base, J lost 2 bases, and 8 bases lay in between. The germline V gene encodes CDR1 SGHVS and CDR2 FQNEAQ. CDR3 size: 14 residues. DNA for the CDR3: TGTGCCAGCAGCTTAGGGGCCATCAACTATGGCTACACCTTC. The encoded protein is CASSLGAINYGYTF.

The chain recombines TRBV7-3 with TRBJ1-2; no reliable D call. Per germline, CDR1 SGHTA and CDR2 FQGTGA. The V and J ends lost 0 bases and 7 bases respectively, with 9 bases between them. This CDR3 has 13 amino acids. The CDR3 here is CASSLTVRSGYTF. CDR3 coding DNA: TGTGCCAGCAGCTTAACAGTCCGGAGTGGCTACACCTTC.

V gene TRBV19 combines with J gene TRBJ2-1, with 11 bases identical to TRBD2. The CDR3 runs to 18 residues. J gave up 1 base and V 4 bases, and 9 bases lay outside the gene matches. Per germline, CDR1 LNHDA and CDR2 SQIVND (reference sequence). The CDR3 DNA sequence: TGTGCCAGTAGTAAACTAGCGGGAGACTCCGGATCCTACAATGAGCAGTTCTTC. This encodes CASSKLAGDSGSYNEQFF.

The sample holds a few counts of this clone. The chain is built from TRBV10-2 and TRBJ1-6; 8 bases align to TRBD1. The germline V gene has CDR1 WSHSY and CDR2 SAAADI. The CDR3 is made up of 15 amino acids. The V segment lost 3 bases and the J segment 7 bases; nucleotides outside the gene matches: 5. The chain's CDR3 is CASSDRGLLNSPLHF. CDR3 nucleotides: TGCGCCAGCAGTGACAGGGGGCTGTTGAATTCACCCCTCCACTTT.

This chain joins TRBV5-1 and TRBJ2-1; D is ambiguous. CDR3 size: 13 residues. Germline V gives CDR1 SGHRS, CDR2 YFSETQ. The V end was cut by 0 bases, the J end by 6 bases, with 7 bases between. Here the CDR3 DNA reads TGCGCCAGCAGCTTGGCCTCGTCCAATGAGCAGTTCTTC. Amino acid sequence: CASSLASSNEQFF.

V gene TRBV3-1 (or the pseudogene TRBV3-2) combines with J gene TRBJ2-5, with 7 nucleotides matching TRBD1. CDR3 length: 15 residues. Germline assignment: CDR1 LGHDT and CDR2 YNNKEL (reference sequence). V lost 1 base, J lost 5 bases, and 7 bases stayed unmatched. The CDR3 sequence: CASSQVTGRWETQYF. The CDR3 nucleotides read TGTGCCAGCAGCCAAGTGACAGGGCGGTGGGAGACCCAGTACTTC.

This chain connects TRBV30 to TRBJ1-1, with 7 bases aligning to TRBD1. Trimming took 0 bases from V and 4 from J; bases not matched to a gene: 5. This CDR3 comprises 14 residues. Per the germline V gene, CDR1 is GTSNPN and CDR2 is SVGIG (reference sequence). The CDR3 reads CAWSVTGAGTEAFF. The CDR3 DNA reads TGTGCCTGGAGTGTCACAGGGGCGGGCACTGAAGCTTTCTTT.

The chain recombines TRBV28 with TRBJ2-5; 14 nucleotides align to TRBD2. Germline CDR1 reads MDHEN; CDR2 reads SYDVKM. This CDR3 has 16 amino acids. After removal of 8 bases from V and 4 bases from J, the junction contained 9 bases not matched to a gene. Here the CDR3 reads CASDPTSGRAGETQYF. The CDR3 DNA sequence: TGTGCCAGCGACCCGACTAGCGGGAGGGCCGGAGAGACCCAGTACTTC.

This clone was seen only once. The chain combines TRBV6-5 with TRBJ2-1, with 9 bases identical to TRBD2. The CDR3 has 15 residues. J was trimmed by 1 base and V by 4 bases; bases with no gene match: 2. CDR1 MNHEY and CDR2 SVGAGI come from the germline V gene. CDR3 in amino acids: CASSFSGRSYNEQFF. In DNA, the CDR3 is TGTGCCAGCAGTTTTAGCGGGAGATCCTACAATGAGCAGTTCTTC.

The gene calls are TRBV27 and TRBJ1-1, with TRBD1 matching 9 bases. The CDR3 covers 15 residues. Germline loops: CDR1 MNHEY, CDR2 SMNVEV (reference sequence). The V gene end was trimmed by 6 bases and the J gene end by 4 bases; junction bases not matched to a gene: 9. CDR3 in DNA: TGTGCCAGCAGCCAGGGGACAGGGCCTATCACTGAAGCTTTCTTT. Its protein is CASSQGTGPITEAFF.

The genes are TRBV2 and TRBJ2-3, with 9 bases aligning to TRBD2. CDR1 and CDR2 from the germline V gene are SNHLY and FYNNEI. Trimming removed 5 bases from V and 3 bases from J; junction bases left unmatched: 6. This CDR3 contains 15 residues. Here the CDR3 reads CASSQTSGATDTQYF. The DNA for the CDR3 is TGTGCCAGCAGTCAGACTAGCGGAGCAACAGATACGCAGTATTTT.

The V gene is TRBV7-6, the J gene TRBJ2-7, with 8 bases that match TRBD2. The CDR3 runs to 16 residues. The germline gives CDR1 SGHVS, CDR2 FNYEAQ. J lost 6 bases, V lost 1 base, and 11 bases had no gene match. The CDR3 DNA reads as TGTGCCAGCAGCTTAGGGACGGGAGGGCCGCCTCTCGAGCAGTACTTC. Residues: CASSLGTGGPPLEQYF.

This clone was counted once. The J gene is TRBJ1-1, the V gene TRBV3-1 (or the pseudogene TRBV3-2); possibly TRBD1 for D (6 bases). The CDR3 has 13 amino acids. Germline loops: CDR1 LGHDT, CDR2 YNNKEL (reference sequence). Trimming took 0 bases from V and 10 from J, leaving 12 bases between them. CDR3 loop: CASSQDTRGAAFF. In nucleotides, the CDR3 is TGTGCCAGCAGCCAAGATACACGGGGGGCAGCTTTCTTT.